The 24 T cell receptor beta chains listed next were all sequenced from one sample in a study of cytomegalovirus exposure and HLA in healthy donors. Amplification used 60 Vbeta primers and 13 Jbeta primers. Clones were sequenced by immunoSEQ multiplex PCR, and TCRdb holds only the in-frame ones, with some missing. The table for this sample gives 90,000 to 130,000 clones. Input material: PBMCs. The origin of the receptors is a man younger than 45 in good health and CMV-seronegative.

The CDR3 nucleotides are TGTGCCAGCAGGGAGGACAGGGGCTACGGCTACACCTTC. It codes for CASREDRGYGYTF. The chain couples TRBV25-1 to TRBJ1-2, with 9 bases fitting TRBD1. Germline lookup yields CDR1 MGHDK and CDR2 SYGVNS. The CDR3 extends over 13 amino acids. With V trimmed by 6 bases and J by 8 bases, 7 bases remained unmatched.

The chain joins TRBV7-9 to TRBJ2-4; TRBD2 matches at 7 bases. This CDR3 is built from 15 residues. The ends lost 3 bases at V and 6 bases at J; junction bases unmatched: 8. Germline V gene sequence: CDR1 SEHNR, CDR2 FQNEAQ (reference sequence). Here the CDR3 reads CASSFTSGEGNIQYF. Written as DNA, the CDR3 is TGTGCCAGCAGCTTTACTTCGGGGGAGGGAAACATTCAGTACTTC.

Concerning this clone itself: Additional DNA sequences in this sample encode the identical CDR3. The V call is TRBV6-1, the J call TRBJ2-7, with D hard to call. This CDR3 has 13 residues. Germline loops: CDR1 MNHNS, CDR2 SASEGT. V shed 5 bases and J shed 1 base, with 9 bases lying between them. DNA for the CDR3: TGTGCCAGCAGTAAAGGTGAGTCCTACGAGCAGTACTTC. Its translation: CASSKGESYEQYF.

This rearrangement joins TRBV30 to TRBJ2-7; 7 nucleotides line up with TRBD1. Germline-derived CDR1 and CDR2 are GTSNPN and SVGIG (reference sequence). J was trimmed by 7 bases and V by 2 bases; bases with no gene match: 5. The CDR3 is made up of 12 amino acids. The CDR3 loop is CAWSYRGREQYF. In DNA, the CDR3 is TGTGCCTGGAGTTACAGGGGAAGGGAGCAGTACTTC.

The genes are TRBV5-1 and TRBJ1-1; a weak D match, TRBD1 (5 bases). Trimming removed 1 base at V and 2 bases at J, with 15 bases between. This CDR3 comprises 16 residues. Germline V gene lookup returns CDR1 SGHRS and CDR2 YFSETQ. The DNA of the CDR3 is TGCGCCAGCAGCTTGCTTACAGGCAGCACCAACACTGAAGCTTTCTTT. Amino acids: CASSLLTGSTNTEAFF.

The chain employs TRBV30 and TRBJ2-7; 7 nucleotides match TRBD1. The junction had 6 bases not matched to a gene; V was cut back by 4 bases and J by 3 bases. The CDR3 contains 13 residues. CDR1 is GTSNPN and CDR2 is SVGIG in the germline V gene (reference sequence). CDR3 DNA sequence: TGTGCCTGGACGGGACAGAAGATCTACGAGCAGTACTTC. It is translated as CAWTGQKIYEQYF.

The genes are TRBV7-9 and TRBJ2-1; TRBD1 aligns across 9 bases. The germline CDR1 and CDR2 sequences are SEHNR and FQNEAQ (reference sequence). CDR3 length: 16 residues. The junction had 12 bases not matched to a gene; V was cut back by 5 bases and J by 7 bases. The CDR3 loop is CASSPLPRTGDNEQFF. The CDR3 DNA is TGTGCCAGCAGCCCCCTCCCTCGGACAGGGGATAATGAGCAGTTCTTC.

The chain is built from TRBV25-1 and TRBJ2-7; the match to TRBD1 covers 8 bases. Germline V gene data show CDR1 as MGHDK and CDR2 as SYGVNS. The ends lost 0 bases at V and 2 bases at J; junction bases unmatched: 3. This CDR3 is built from 15 residues. The CDR3, as DNA: TGTGCCAGCAGTGAATATGGACAGGGTACCTACGAGCAGTACTTC. It encodes CASSEYGQGTYEQYF.

This chain links TRBV5-1 with TRBJ1-1; no clear D gene. V was pared by 4 bases and J by 5 bases, with 12 bases between. The CDR3 consists of 13 residues. Germline CDR1 and CDR2: SGHRS and YFSETQ. The CDR3 here is CASSKELGTEAFF. The CDR3, as DNA: TGCGCCAGCAGCAAAGAGCTAGGTACTGAAGCTTTCTTT.

The chain combines TRBV7-2 with TRBJ2-1; TRBD1 matches at 8 bases. The CDR3 runs 16 residues. Germline-derived CDR1 and CDR2 are SGHTA and FQGNSA. With 5 bases clipped from V and 8 bases from J, the junction kept 14 bases outside the gene matches. The CDR3 bases are TGTGCCAGCAGCCCCACCCTCAGGCAGGGGGCACATGAGCAGTTCTTC. Translating it yields CASSPTLRQGAHEQFF.

The chain carries TRBV2 and TRBJ2-1; weak D call: TRBD2 (5 bases). The ends were cut back, 6 bases at V and 8 bases at J, with 8 bases in the middle. The CDR3 is 11 amino acids. Germline loops: CDR1 SNHLY, CDR2 FYNNEI. The CDR3 reads CASREGHEQFF. CDR3 nucleotide sequence: TGTGCCAGCAGAGAGGGTCATGAGCAGTTCTTC.

The rearrangement links TRBV5-1 to TRBJ1-2; D is unresolved. The germline V gene encodes CDR1 SGHRS and CDR2 YFSETQ. V lost 2 bases and J 2 bases, leaving 7 bases between the germline ends. The CDR3 spans 13 residues. DNA of the CDR3: TGCGCCAGCAGCTTAAGAGGGAACTATGGCTACACCTTC. This codes for CASSLRGNYGYTF.

The chain couples TRBV28 to TRBJ2-7, with TRBD1 identical over 11 bases. In germline, CDR1 is MDHEN, CDR2 SYDVKM. Trimming took 2 bases from V and 6 from J; bases not matched to a gene: 9. This CDR3 comprises 16 residues. CDR3 DNA: TGTGCCAGCAGTTTAGGAGGCGGACAGGGGGCTATCGAGCAGTACTTC. This gives the protein CASSLGGGQGAIEQYF.

This chain uses TRBV28 with TRBJ1-2; 8 nucleotides line up with TRBD1. The CDR3 length is 15 residues. From germline, CDR1 is MDHEN and CDR2 SYDVKM. V was pared by 6 bases and J by 2 bases, with 8 bases of the junction left unmatched. CDR3 bases: TGTGCCAGCAGCCGCGCCGGACAGGGCAACTATGGCTACACCTTC. Its protein product is CASSRAGQGNYGYTF.

The rearrangement uses TRBV5-1 and TRBJ2-2; D possibly corresponds to TRBD1 (5 bases). Germline V CDR1 and CDR2: SGHRS, YFSETQ. Trimming shortened V by 4 bases and J by 3 bases, and 13 bases separated the two germline ends. This CDR3 has 15 residues. CDR3 residues: CASSRTFPDTGELFF. The CDR3 DNA is TGCGCCAGCAGCCGGACATTCCCCGACACCGGGGAGCTGTTTTTT.

The gene calls are TRBV6-4 and TRBJ2-1, with 9 bases lining up with TRBD2. Germline V gene data show CDR1 as MRHNA and CDR2 as SNTAGT. J lost 3 bases, V lost 6 bases, and 6 bases had no gene match. CDR3 length: 15 residues. CDR3 region: CASSRSGGDYNEQFF. The CDR3 DNA sequence: TGTGCCAGCAGCCGTAGCGGGGGAGACTACAATGAGCAGTTCTTC.

This chain connects TRBV6-1 to TRBJ2-7; D perhaps matches TRBD1 (5 bases). Trimming took off 8 bases at V and 6 bases at J, with 11 bases between the two ends. Germline loops: CDR1 MNHNS, CDR2 SASEGT. This CDR3 has 11 amino acids. This CDR3 reads CASRTMGEQYF. DNA of the CDR3: TGTGCCAGCCGGACAATGGGCGAGCAGTACTTC.

The rearrangement links TRBV9 to TRBJ2-5, with 8 bases lining up with TRBD2. This CDR3 has 15 residues. J was trimmed by 1 base and V by 0 bases; bases with no gene match: 2. In germline, CDR1 is SGDLS, CDR2 YYNGEE. In DNA, the CDR3 is TGTGCCAGCAGCGTAGGACGGGGGGGCCAAGAGACCCAGTACTTC. Translating it yields CASSVGRGGQETQYF.

The chain uses TRBV9 and TRBJ1-1, with D unclear. Germline V lookup: CDR1 SGDLS, CDR2 YYNGEE. Trimming removed 0 bases at V and 4 bases at J, with 10 bases between. This CDR3 has 14 residues. DNA of the CDR3: TGTGCCAGCAGCGTAGATACAGACCCCACTGAAGCTTTCTTT. As protein: CASSVDTDPTEAFF.

V is TRBV6-6 and J is TRBJ2-1; a weak D match, TRBD2 (5 bases). The CDR3 spans 12 residues. Germline V CDR1 and CDR2: MNHNY, SVGAGI (reference sequence). Trimming cost V 11 bases and J 0 bases, with 8 bases left between them. CDR3 sequence reads: CAEGASYNEQFF. DNA of the CDR3: TGTGCCGAGGGCGCCTCCTACAATGAGCAGTTCTTC.

The CDR3 DNA sequence: TGTGCCAGCTCACCACCGGACAGTTCTTACACTGAAGCTTTCTTT. Protein: CASSPPDSSYTEAFF. The chain employs TRBV18 and TRBJ1-1, with D maybe TRBD1 (6 bases). The CDR3 totals 15 residues. The germline CDR1 and CDR2 sequences are KGHSH and LQKENI. V lost 0 bases and J lost 3, with 11 bases in between.

This rearrangement joins TRBV7-2 to TRBJ2-6; a weak D match, TRBD1 (6 bases). Germline assignment: CDR1 SGHTA and CDR2 FQGNSA. The CDR3 spans 18 residues. Trimming cost V 5 bases and J 1 base, with 18 bases left between them. Written as DNA, the CDR3 is TGTGCCAGCAGCCCCCGAACAGGGATACTTTCTGGGGCCAACGTCCTGACTTTC. Its translation: CASSPRTGILSGANVLTF.

V usage is TRBV5-1 and J usage is TRBJ2-1; unclear D gene. The CDR3 is 16 amino acids. Germline V lookup: CDR1 SGHRS, CDR2 YFSETQ. V gave up 4 bases and J gave up 0 bases, with 14 bases separating them. The CDR3 region has the DNA TGCGCCAGCAGCCTGGCGGCCAGGATCTCCTACAATGAGCAGTTCTTC. Translation: CASSLAARISYNEQFF.

This chain uses TRBV11-1 with TRBJ2-1; D is perhaps TRBD1 (6 bases). The CDR3 runs 12 residues. The V end lost 5 bases, the J end lost 8 bases, and 10 bases lay between the germline ends. Germline V gene lookup returns CDR1 SGHAT and CDR2 FQDESV (reference sequence). The chain's CDR3 is CASSPQGHEQFF. The CDR3 DNA reads TGTGCCAGCAGCCCCCAGGGGCATGAGCAGTTCTTC.